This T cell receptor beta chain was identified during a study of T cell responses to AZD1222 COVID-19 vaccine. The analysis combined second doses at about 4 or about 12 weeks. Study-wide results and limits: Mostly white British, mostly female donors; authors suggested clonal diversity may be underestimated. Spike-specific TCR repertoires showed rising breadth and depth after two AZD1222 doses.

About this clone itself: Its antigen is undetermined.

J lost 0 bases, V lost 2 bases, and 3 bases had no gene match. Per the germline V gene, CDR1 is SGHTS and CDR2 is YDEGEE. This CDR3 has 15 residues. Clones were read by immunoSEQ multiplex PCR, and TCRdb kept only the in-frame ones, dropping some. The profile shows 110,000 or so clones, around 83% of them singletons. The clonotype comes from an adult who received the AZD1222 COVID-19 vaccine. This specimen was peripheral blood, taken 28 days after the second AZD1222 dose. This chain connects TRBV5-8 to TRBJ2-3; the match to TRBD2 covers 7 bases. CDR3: CASSFVRGSTDTQYF. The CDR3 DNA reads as TGTGCCAGCAGCTTTGTGCGGGGGAGCACAGATACGCAGTATTTT.